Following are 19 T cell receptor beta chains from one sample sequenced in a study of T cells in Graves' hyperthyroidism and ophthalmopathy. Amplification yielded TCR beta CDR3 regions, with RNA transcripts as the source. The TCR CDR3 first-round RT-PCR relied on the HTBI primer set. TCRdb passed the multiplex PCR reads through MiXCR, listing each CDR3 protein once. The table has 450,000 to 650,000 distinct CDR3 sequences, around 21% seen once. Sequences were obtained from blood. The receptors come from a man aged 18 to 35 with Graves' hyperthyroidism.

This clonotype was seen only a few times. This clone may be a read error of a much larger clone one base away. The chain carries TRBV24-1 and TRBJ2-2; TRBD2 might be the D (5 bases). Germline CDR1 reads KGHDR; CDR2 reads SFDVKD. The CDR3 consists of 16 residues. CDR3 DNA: TGTGCCACCAGTGATTTTGGCCAGGCGAACACCGGGGAGCTGTTGTTT. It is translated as CATSDFGQANTGELLF.

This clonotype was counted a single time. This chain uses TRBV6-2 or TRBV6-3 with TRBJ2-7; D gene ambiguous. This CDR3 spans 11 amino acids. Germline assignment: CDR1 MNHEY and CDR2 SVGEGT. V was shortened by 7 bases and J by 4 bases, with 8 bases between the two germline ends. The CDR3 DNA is TGTGCCAGCAAAACAACATACGAGCAGTACTTC. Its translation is CASKTTYEQYF.

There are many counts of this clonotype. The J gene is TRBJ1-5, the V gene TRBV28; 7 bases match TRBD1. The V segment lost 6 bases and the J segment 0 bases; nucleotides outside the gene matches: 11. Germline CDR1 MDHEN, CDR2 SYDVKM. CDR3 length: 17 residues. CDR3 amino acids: CASSPKGGWYSNQPQHF. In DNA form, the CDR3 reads TGTGCCAGCAGCCCCAAAGGGGGCTGGTATAGCAATCAGCCCCAGCATTTT. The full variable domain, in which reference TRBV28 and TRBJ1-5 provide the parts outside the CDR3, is DVKVTQSSRYLVKRTGEKVFLECVQDMDHENMFWYRQDPGLGLRLIYFSYDVKMKEKGDIPEGYSVSREKKERFSLILESASTNQTSMYLCASSPKGGWYSNQPQHFGDGTRLSIL.

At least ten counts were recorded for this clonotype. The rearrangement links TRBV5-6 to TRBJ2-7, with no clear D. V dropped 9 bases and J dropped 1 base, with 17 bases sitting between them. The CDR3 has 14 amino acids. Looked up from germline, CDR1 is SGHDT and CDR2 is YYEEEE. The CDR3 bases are TGTGCCACTTCGGATTTATCCAAATCCTACGAGCAGTACTTC. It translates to CATSDLSKSYEQYF. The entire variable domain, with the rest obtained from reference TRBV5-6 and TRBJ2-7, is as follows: DAGVTQSPTHLIKTRGQQVTLRCSPKSGHDTVSWYQQALGQGPQFIFQYYEEEERQRGNFPDRFSGHQFPNYSSELNVNALLLGDSALYLCATSDLSKSYEQYFGPGTRLTVT.

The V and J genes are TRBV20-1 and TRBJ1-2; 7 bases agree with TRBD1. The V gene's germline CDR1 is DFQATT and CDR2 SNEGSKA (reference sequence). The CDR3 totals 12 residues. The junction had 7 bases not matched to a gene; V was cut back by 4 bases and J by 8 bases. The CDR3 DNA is TGCAGTGCTATAAGGCAGGGGGTGGGCTACACCTTC. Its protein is CSAIRQGVGYTF.

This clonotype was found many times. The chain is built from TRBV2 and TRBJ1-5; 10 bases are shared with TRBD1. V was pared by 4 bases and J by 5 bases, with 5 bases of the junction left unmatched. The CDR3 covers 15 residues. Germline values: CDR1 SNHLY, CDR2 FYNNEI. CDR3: CASSAGTGEDQPQHF. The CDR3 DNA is TGTGCCAGCAGTGCCGGGACAGGGGAGGATCAGCCCCAGCATTTT. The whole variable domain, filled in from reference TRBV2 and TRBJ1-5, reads EPEVTQTPSHQVTQMGQEVILRCVPISNHLYFYWYRQILGQKVEFLVSFYNNEISEKSEIFDDQFSVERPDGSNFTLKIRSTKLEDSAMYFCASSAGTGEDQPQHFGDGTRLSIL.

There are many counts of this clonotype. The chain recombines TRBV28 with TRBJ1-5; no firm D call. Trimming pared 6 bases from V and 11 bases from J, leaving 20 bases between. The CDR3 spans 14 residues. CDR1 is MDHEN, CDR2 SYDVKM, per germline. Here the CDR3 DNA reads TGTGCCAGCAGGGACCGTTCCGGAGGAGGGACCCAGCATTTT. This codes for CASRDRSGGGTQHF.

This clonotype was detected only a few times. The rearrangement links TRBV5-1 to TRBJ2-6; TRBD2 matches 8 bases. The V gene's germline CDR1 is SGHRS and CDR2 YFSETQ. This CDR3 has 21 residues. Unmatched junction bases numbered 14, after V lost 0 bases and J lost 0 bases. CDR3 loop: CASSLERGTIYVPSGANVLTF. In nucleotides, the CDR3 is TGCGCCAGCAGCTTGGAGCGGGGGACCATATATGTCCCCTCTGGGGCCAACGTCCTGACTTTC.

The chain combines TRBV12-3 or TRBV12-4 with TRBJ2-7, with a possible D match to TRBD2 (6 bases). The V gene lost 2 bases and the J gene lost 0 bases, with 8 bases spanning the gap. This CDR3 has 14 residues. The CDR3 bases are TGTGCCAGCAGTTTATGGGACTTCTCCTACGAGCAGTACTTC. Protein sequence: CASSLWDFSYEQYF.

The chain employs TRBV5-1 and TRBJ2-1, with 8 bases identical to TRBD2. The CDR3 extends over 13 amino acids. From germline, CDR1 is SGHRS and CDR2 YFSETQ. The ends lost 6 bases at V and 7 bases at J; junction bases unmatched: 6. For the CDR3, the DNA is TGCGCCAGCACGTTTAGCGGGGCAAATGAGCAGTTCTTC. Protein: CASTFSGANEQFF.

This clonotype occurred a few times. CDR3 loop: CAWMRDGYEQYF. In nucleotides, the CDR3 is TGTGCCTGGATGCGGGACGGCTACGAGCAGTACTTC. The J gene is TRBJ2-7, the V gene TRBV30, with D tentatively TRBD2 (6 bases). The CDR3 length is 12 residues. The V and J ends lost 4 bases and 3 bases respectively, with 10 bases between them. The germline CDR1 and CDR2 sequences are GTSNPN and SVGIG (reference sequence).

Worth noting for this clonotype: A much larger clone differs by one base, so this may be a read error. CDR3 amino acids: CASSLDPGVFGYTF. DNA for the CDR3: TGTGCCAGCAGTTTGGATCCAGGGGTCTTCGGCTACACCTTC. This sequence joins TRBV12-3 or TRBV12-4 and TRBJ1-2; a weak D match, TRBD1 (6 bases). Deletions cut 3 bases from V and 8 bases from J, with 16 bases between. The CDR3 contains 14 residues.

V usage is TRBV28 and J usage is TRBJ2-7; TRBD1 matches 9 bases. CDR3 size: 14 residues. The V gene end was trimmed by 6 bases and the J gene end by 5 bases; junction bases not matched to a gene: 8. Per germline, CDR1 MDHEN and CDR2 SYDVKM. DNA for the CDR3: TGTGCCAGCAGATTGGGACAGGGAGTCAACGAGCAGTACTTC. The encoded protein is CASRLGQGVNEQYF.

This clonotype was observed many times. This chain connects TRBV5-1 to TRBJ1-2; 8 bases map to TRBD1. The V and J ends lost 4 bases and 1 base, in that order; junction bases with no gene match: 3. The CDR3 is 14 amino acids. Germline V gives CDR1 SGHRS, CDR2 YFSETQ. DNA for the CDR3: TGCGCCAGCAGCCGTGGACAGGGTAACTATGGCTACACCTTC. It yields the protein CASSRGQGNYGYTF. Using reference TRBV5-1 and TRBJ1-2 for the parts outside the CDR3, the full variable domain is KAGVTQTPRYLIKTRGQQVTLSCSPISGHRSVSWYQQTPGQGLQFLFEYFSETQRNKGNFPGRFSGRQFSNSRSEMNVSTLELGDSALYLCASSRGQGNYGYTFGSGTRLTVV.

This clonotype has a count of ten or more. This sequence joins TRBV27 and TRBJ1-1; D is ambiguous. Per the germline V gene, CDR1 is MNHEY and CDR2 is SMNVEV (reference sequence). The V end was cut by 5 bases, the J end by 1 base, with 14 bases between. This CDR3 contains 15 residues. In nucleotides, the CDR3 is TGTGCCAGCAGTCCCCCCCCGGTTTCGAACACTGAAGCTTTCTTT. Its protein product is CASSPPPVSNTEAFF.

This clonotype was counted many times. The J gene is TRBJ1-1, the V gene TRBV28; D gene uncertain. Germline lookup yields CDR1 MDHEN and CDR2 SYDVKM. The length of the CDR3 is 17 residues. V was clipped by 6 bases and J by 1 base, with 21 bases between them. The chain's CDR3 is CASSSSLGLGSNTEAFF. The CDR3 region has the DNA TGTGCCAGCAGCTCTAGCCTCGGACTGGGATCGAACACTGAAGCTTTCTTT.

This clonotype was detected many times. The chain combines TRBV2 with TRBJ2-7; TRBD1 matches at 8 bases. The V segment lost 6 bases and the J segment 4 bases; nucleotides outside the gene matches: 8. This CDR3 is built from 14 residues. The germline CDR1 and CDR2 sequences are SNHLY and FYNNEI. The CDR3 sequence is CASSPRDRIYEQYF. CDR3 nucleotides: TGTGCCAGCAGCCCCAGGGACAGGATTTACGAGCAGTACTTC.

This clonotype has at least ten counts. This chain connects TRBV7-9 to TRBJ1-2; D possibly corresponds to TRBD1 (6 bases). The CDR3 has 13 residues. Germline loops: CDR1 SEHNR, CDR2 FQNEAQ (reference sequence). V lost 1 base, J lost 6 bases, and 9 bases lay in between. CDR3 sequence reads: CASSLGDTDGYTF. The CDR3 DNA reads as TGTGCCAGCAGCTTAGGGGACACGGATGGCTACACCTTC.

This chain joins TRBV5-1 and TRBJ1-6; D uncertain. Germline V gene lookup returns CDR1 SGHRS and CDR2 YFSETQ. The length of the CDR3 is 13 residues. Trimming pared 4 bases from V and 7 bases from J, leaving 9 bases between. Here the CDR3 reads CASSTSDNSPLHF. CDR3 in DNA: TGCGCCAGCAGCACCTCGGACAATTCACCCCTCCACTTT. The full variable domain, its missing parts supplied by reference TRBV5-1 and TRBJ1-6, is KAGVTQTPRYLIKTRGQQVTLSCSPISGHRSVSWYQQTPGQGLQFLFEYFSETQRNKGNFPGRFSGRQFSNSRSEMNVSTLELGDSALYLCASSTSDNSPLHFGNGTRLTVT.